This T cell receptor beta chain was documented in a study of tumor and adjacent non-tumor tissue in lung cancer. This sample's RNA came from whole unsorted tissue. TCRbeta libraries were built with three rounds of nested PCR, modified from ARM-PCR. MiXCR, applied by TCRdb to the multiplex PCR reads, yields one record per CDR3 protein. This table has about 200,000 distinct CDR3 sequences, about two thirds appearing once. Concerning this clonotype itself: This clone may be a read error of a much larger clone one base away.

This receptor was taken from a man between 60 and 75 years old with non-small cell lung cancer. Material for sequencing was lung tumor tissue.

The chain's CDR3 is CASKLAGGSYNEQFF. CDR3 nucleotides: TGTGCCAGCAAGCTAGCGGGAGGGTCTTACAATGAGCAGTTCTTC. J is TRBJ2-1 and V is TRBV28; 12 positions agree with TRBD2. This CDR3 is 15 amino acids long. V trimming: 7 bases; J trimming: 4 bases; junction bases outside the gene matches: 5. Germline V gene sequence: CDR1 MDHEN, CDR2 SYDVKM. The whole variable domain, remainder taken from reference TRBV28 and TRBJ2-1, is DVKVTQSSRYLVKRTGEKVFLECVQDMDHENMFWYRQDPGLGLRLIYFSYDVKMKEKGDIPEGYSVSREKKERFSLILESASTNQTSMYLCASKLAGGSYNEQFFGPGTRLTVL.